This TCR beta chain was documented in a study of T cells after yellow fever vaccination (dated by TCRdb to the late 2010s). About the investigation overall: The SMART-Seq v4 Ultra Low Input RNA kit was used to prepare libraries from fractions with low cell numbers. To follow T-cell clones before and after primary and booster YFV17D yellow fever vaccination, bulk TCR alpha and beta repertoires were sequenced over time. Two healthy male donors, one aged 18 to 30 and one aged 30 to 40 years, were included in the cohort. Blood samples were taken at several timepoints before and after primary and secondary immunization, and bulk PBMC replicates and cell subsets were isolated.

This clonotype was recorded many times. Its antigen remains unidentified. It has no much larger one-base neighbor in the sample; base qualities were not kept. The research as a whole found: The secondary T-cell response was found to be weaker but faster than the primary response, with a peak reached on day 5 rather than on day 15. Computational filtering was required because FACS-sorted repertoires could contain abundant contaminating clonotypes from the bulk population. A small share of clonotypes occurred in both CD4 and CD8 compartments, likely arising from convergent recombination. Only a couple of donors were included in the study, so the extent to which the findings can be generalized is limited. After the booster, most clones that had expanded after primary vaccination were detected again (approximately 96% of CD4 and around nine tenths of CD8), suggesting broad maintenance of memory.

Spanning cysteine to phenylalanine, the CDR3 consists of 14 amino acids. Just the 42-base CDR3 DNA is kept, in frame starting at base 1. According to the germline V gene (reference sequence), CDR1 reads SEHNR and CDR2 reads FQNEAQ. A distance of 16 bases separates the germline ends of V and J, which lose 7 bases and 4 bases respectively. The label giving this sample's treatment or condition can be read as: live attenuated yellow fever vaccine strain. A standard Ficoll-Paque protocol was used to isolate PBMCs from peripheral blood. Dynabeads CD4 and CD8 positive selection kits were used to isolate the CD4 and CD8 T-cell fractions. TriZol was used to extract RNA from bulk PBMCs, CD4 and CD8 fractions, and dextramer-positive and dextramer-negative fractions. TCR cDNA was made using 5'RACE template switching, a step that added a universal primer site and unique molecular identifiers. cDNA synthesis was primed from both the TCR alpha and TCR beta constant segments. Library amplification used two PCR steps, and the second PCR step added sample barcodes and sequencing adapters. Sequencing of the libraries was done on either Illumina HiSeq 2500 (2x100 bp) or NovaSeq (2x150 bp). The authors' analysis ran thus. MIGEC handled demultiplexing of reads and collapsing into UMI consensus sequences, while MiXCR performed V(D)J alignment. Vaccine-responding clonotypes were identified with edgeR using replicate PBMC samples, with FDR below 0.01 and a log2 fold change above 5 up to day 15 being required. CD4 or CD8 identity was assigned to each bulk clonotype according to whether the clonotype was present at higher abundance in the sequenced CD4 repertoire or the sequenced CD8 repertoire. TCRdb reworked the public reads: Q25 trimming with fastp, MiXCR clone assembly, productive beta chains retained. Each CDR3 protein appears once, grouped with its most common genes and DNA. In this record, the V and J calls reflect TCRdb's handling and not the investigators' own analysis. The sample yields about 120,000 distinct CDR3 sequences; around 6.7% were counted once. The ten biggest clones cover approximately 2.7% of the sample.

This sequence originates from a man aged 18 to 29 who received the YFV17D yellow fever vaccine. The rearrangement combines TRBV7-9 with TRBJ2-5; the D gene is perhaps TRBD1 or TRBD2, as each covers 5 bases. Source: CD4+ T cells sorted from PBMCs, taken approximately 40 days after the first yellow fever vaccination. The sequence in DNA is TGTGCCAGCACCCCGCTTGGGGGTTCAGAGACCCAGTACTTC. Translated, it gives CASTPLGGSETQYF.